A single sample is the source of the 32 T cell receptor beta chains below, sequenced in a study of cytomegalovirus exposure and HLA in healthy donors. PCR was performed using 60 Vbeta and 13 Jbeta primers. Libraries were prepared by immunoSEQ multiplex PCR; TCRdb keeps only in-frame clonotypes and omits some of them. The table shows 120,000 to 150,000 clones, with roughly 80% occurring only once. Material: PBMCs. These receptors were obtained from a man aged 35-49 years in good health and CMV-seropositive.

The rearrangement joins TRBV28 to TRBJ2-1; TRBD1 matches at 8 bases. Germline CDR1 is MDHEN and CDR2 is SYDVKM. After removal of 3 bases from V and 5 bases from J, the junction contained 9 bases not matched to a gene. This CDR3 has 16 amino acids. The CDR3 DNA follows: TGTGCCAGCAGTTTTCACGAACCGGGACAGGACAATGAGCAGTTCTTC. It specifies CASSFHEPGQDNEQFF.

The chain is built from TRBV7-9 and TRBJ2-2; D unclear. Looked up from germline, CDR1 is SEHNR and CDR2 is FQNEAQ (reference sequence). V dropped 3 bases and J dropped 6 bases, with 8 bases sitting between them. The CDR3 loop spans 13 amino acids. The CDR3 DNA follows: TGTGCCAGCAGCTTTGATACGGCCGGGGAGCTGTTTTTT. Translation: CASSFDTAGELFF.

The chain employs TRBV19 and TRBJ1-1, with 9 positions matching TRBD1. Germline CDR1 is LNHDA and CDR2 is SQIVND (reference sequence). The trim removed 3 bases at V and 5 bases at J, leaving 19 bases unmatched. The CDR3 totals 19 residues. CDR3 nucleotide sequence: TGTGCCAGTAGTATCGGGAATCGAGCCGACAGGGGGTGGGGAACTGAAGCTTTCTTT. Amino acids: CASSIGNRADRGWGTEAFF.

V is TRBV18 and J is TRBJ1-2; possibly TRBD1 for D (5 bases). Trimming cost V 3 bases and J 3 bases, with 8 bases left between them. CDR1 is KGHSH and CDR2 is LQKENI in the germline V gene. This CDR3 region has 13 residues. CDR3 in DNA: TGTGCCAGCTCACCGGACACGGACTATGGCTACACCTTC. It translates to CASSPDTDYGYTF.

V usage is TRBV6-5 and J usage is TRBJ1-1; 9 bases are shared with TRBD1. CDR1 and CDR2 (germline): MNHEY, SVGAGI. Trimming took 5 bases from V and 3 from J; bases not matched to a gene: 4. This CDR3 is built from 14 residues. In nucleotides, the CDR3 is TGTGCCAGCAGTAGGACAGGGGCATACACTGAAGCTTTCTTT. Its translation: CASSRTGAYTEAFF.

In its sample, this clone was seen a few times. V gene TRBV6-5 combines with J gene TRBJ1-5; 7 positions agree with TRBD1. Trimming took 2 bases from V and 4 from J; bases not matched to a gene: 5. This CDR3 has 15 amino acids. CDR1 is MNHEY, CDR2 SVGAGI, per germline. The CDR3 DNA is TGTGCCAGCAGTTACCTGGACAGGCCTAATCAGCCCCAGCATTTT. Its protein is CASSYLDRPNQPQHF.

The chain uses TRBV6-5 and TRBJ1-5; TRBD1 agrees at 9 bases. Germline V gene lookup returns CDR1 MNHEY and CDR2 SVGAGI. V was pared by 5 bases and J by 7 bases, with 9 bases of the junction left unmatched. CDR3 size: 15 residues. The CDR3 reads CASSDYRGRVQPQHF. The CDR3 DNA sequence: TGTGCCAGCAGTGACTACAGGGGGCGCGTCCAGCCCCAGCATTTT.

DNA for the CDR3: TGTGCCAGCTATAAAGCGGCCTCTGGGGCCAACGTCCTGACTTTC. Amino acid sequence: CASYKAASGANVLTF. This sequence joins TRBV6-5 and TRBJ2-6, with D perhaps TRBD2 (5 bases). V dropped 8 bases and J dropped 0 bases, with 11 bases sitting between them. CDR3 length equals 15 residues. Germline lookup yields CDR1 MNHEY and CDR2 SVGAGI.

The V call is TRBV19, the J call TRBJ1-6, with D possibly TRBD1 on 6 matching bases. V gave up 9 bases and J gave up 10 bases, with 19 bases separating them. The CDR3 spans 14 residues. Germline V gene data show CDR1 as LNHDA and CDR2 as SQIVND (reference sequence). The CDR3 here is CASFDRSSGSPLHF. The CDR3 DNA follows: TGTGCCAGCTTCGACAGGAGCAGTGGGTCACCCCTCCACTTT. The complete variable domain, with remaining parts taken from reference TRBV19 and TRBJ1-6, reads DGGITQSPKYLFRKEGQNVTLSCEQNLNHDAMYWYRQDPGQGLRLIYYSQIVNDFQKGDIAEGYSVSREKKESFPLTVTSAQKNPTAFYLCASFDRSSGSPLHFGNGTRLTVT.

The rearrangement joins TRBV7-9 to TRBJ1-1; no definite D call. This CDR3 has 15 amino acids. Between the trimmed V and J ends, which lost 5 bases and 0 bases, there was a span of 13 bases. Germline CDR1 and CDR2: SEHNR and FQNEAQ (reference sequence). CDR3 sequence: CASSPSFGLNTEAFF. In DNA form, the CDR3 reads TGTGCCAGCAGCCCTAGCTTTGGCCTGAACACTGAAGCTTTCTTT.

V and J are TRBV11-2 and TRBJ1-1, with D uncertain. The length of the CDR3 is 13 residues. Germline assignment: CDR1 SGHAT and CDR2 FQNNGV. Trimming removed 5 bases at V and 1 base at J, with 8 bases between. CDR3 nucleotide sequence: TGTGCCAGCAGCATTACTCCGAACACTGAAGCTTTCTTT. It codes for CASSITPNTEAFF.

The V gene is TRBV9, the J gene TRBJ2-2; D not resolved. Per the germline V gene, CDR1 is SGDLS and CDR2 is YYNGEE. V was pared by 0 bases and J by 3 bases, with 6 bases between. The CDR3 contains 14 residues. The chain's CDR3 is CASSVALHTGELFF. The CDR3 DNA reads as TGTGCCAGCAGCGTAGCTCTTCACACCGGGGAGCTGTTTTTT.

The chain carries TRBV7-6 and TRBJ1-5, with 8 bases fitting TRBD1. Trimming at V came to 1 base and at J to 7 bases, leaving 6 bases not matched to a gene. Germline CDR1 is SGHVS and CDR2 is FNYEAQ. The CDR3 runs 15 residues. CDR3 residues: CASSLGTGNKQPQHF. CDR3 sequence (DNA): TGTGCCAGCAGCTTAGGGACAGGGAATAAACAGCCCCAGCATTTT. Filled out from reference TRBV7-6 and TRBJ1-5, the complete variable domain reads GAGVSQSPRYKVTKRGQDVALRCDPISGHVSLYWYRQALGQGPEFLTYFNYEAQQDKSGLPNDRFSAERPEGSISTLTIQRTEQRDSAMYRCASSLGTGNKQPQHFGDGTRLSIL.

The chain links TRBV5-1 to TRBJ2-1; D is unresolved. This CDR3 comprises 11 residues. From germline, CDR1 is SGHRS and CDR2 YFSETQ. V lost 0 bases, J lost 9 bases, and 4 bases lay in between. CDR3 nucleotides: TGCGCCAGCAGCTTGGAACTTGAGCAGTTCTTC. It translates to CASSLELEQFF.

This sequence joins TRBV7-2 and TRBJ2-7, with 14 bases lining up with TRBD2. The length of the CDR3 is 15 residues. Trimming at V came to 3 bases and at J to 4 bases, leaving 2 bases not matched to a gene. CDR1 SGHTA and CDR2 FQGNSA come from the germline V gene. CDR3 in DNA: TGTGCCAGCAGCTTCGGACTAGCGGGAGGTTACGAGCAGTACTTC. This gives the protein CASSFGLAGGYEQYF. The entire variable domain, with the rest obtained from reference TRBV7-2 and TRBJ2-7, is as follows: GAGVSQSPSNKVTEKGKDVELRCDPISGHTALYWYRQSLGQGLEFLIYFQGNSAPDKSGLPSDRFSAERTGGSVSTLTIQRTQQEDSAVYLCASSFGLAGGYEQYFGPGTRLTVT.

There are a few counts of this clone. J is TRBJ2-3 and V is TRBV9; no firm D call. Trimming took off 3 bases at V and 1 base at J, with 12 bases between the two ends. The CDR3 is made up of 15 amino acids. Germline CDR1 reads SGDLS; CDR2 reads YYNGEE. The CDR3 sequence: CASSAHSGGTDTQYF. CDR3 nucleotide sequence: TGTGCCAGCAGCGCACATAGTGGAGGCACAGATACGCAGTATTTT.

A few counts support this clone. The V call is TRBV9, the J call TRBJ2-7, with a tentative D call TRBD2 (5 bases). CDR1 is SGDLS and CDR2 is YYNGEE in the germline V gene. V was clipped by 3 bases and J by 6 bases, with 13 bases between them. There are 13 residues in the CDR3. CDR3 sequence reads: CASSGAGIGEQYF. The CDR3, as DNA: TGTGCCAGCAGCGGGGCGGGCATCGGCGAGCAGTACTTC. Full variable domain (outside the CDR3, taken from reference TRBV9 and TRBJ2-7): DSGVTQTPKHLITATGQRVTLRCSPRSGDLSVYWYQQSLDQGLQFLIQYYNGEERAKGNILERFSAQQFPDLHSELNLSSLELGDSALYFCASSGAGIGEQYFGPGTRLTVT.

J is TRBJ2-7 and V is TRBV19, with a tentative D call TRBD2 (5 bases). Germline V gene sequence: CDR1 LNHDA, CDR2 SQIVND (reference sequence). Trimming took off 0 bases at V and 6 bases at J, with 12 bases between the two ends. This CDR3 is 14 amino acids long. CDR3 nucleotides: TGTGCCAGTAGTATAGATCGGCATGGAGGCGAGCAGTACTTC. Residues: CASSIDRHGGEQYF.

In this sample, this clone turned up a few times. V and J are TRBV25-1 and TRBJ2-1, with D possibly matching TRBD2 (6 bases). The V gene lost 1 base and the J gene lost 10 bases, with 14 bases spanning the gap. CDR1 and CDR2 from the germline V gene are MGHDK and SYGVNS. This CDR3 has 14 residues. CDR3 amino acids: CASSESPGVGEQFF. The CDR3 DNA reads TGTGCCAGCAGTGAATCGCCGGGAGTAGGGGAGCAGTTCTTC.

The chain couples TRBV5-1 to TRBJ2-2, with D perhaps matching TRBD2 (5 bases). Looked up from germline, CDR1 is SGHRS and CDR2 is YFSETQ. The CDR3 sequence is 15 residues long. Trimming cost V 5 bases and J 0 bases, with 11 bases left between them. CDR3 sequence (DNA): TGCGCCAGCAGACCAGCGGCAGCGAACACCGGGGAGCTGTTTTTT. Protein: CASRPAAANTGELFF.

V gene TRBV7-2 combines with J gene TRBJ1-3; D perhaps matches TRBD1 (5 bases). Trimming took off 3 bases at V and 8 bases at J, with 17 bases between the two ends. The germline gives CDR1 SGHTA, CDR2 FQGNSA. The CDR3 is 15 residues long. DNA for the CDR3: TGTGCCAGCAGCTTGTGGGAGGGACGATCGGACACCATATATTTT. It encodes CASSLWEGRSDTIYF.

A few counts support this clone. The genes are TRBV5-1 and TRBJ2-1, with 9 bases aligning to TRBD2. CDR1 and CDR2 (germline): SGHRS, YFSETQ. CDR3 size: 16 residues. V gave up 4 bases and J gave up 5 bases; unmatched junction bases: 10. The CDR3 DNA follows: TGCGCCAGCAGCCACGCAAGCGGGAGGCCCAACAATGAGCAGTTCTTC. It specifies CASSHASGRPNNEQFF.

V usage is TRBV5-6 and J usage is TRBJ1-5; D perhaps matches TRBD1 (6 bases). This CDR3 spans 14 amino acids. The V gene's germline CDR1 is SGHDT and CDR2 YYEEEE. V gave up 2 bases and J gave up 5 bases, with 11 bases separating them. The CDR3 loop is CASSLRTADQPQHF. Here the CDR3 DNA reads TGTGCCAGCAGCTTAAGGACAGCGGATCAGCCCCAGCATTTT.

The chain joins TRBV27 to TRBJ2-7, with D perhaps matching TRBD1 (6 bases). From germline, CDR1 is MNHEY and CDR2 SMNVEV (reference sequence). CDR3 length: 15 amino acids. V shed 4 bases and J shed 4 bases, with 17 bases lying between them. CDR3 sequence reads: CASSSSPKGGYEQYF. The DNA for the CDR3 is TGTGCCAGCAGTTCATCCCCGAAAGGGGGTTACGAGCAGTACTTC.

The chain links TRBV20-1 to TRBJ1-4; D gene unclear. Trimming removed 4 bases from V and 5 bases from J, with 5 bases in between. The CDR3 runs to 11 residues. Germline V CDR1 and CDR2: DFQATT, SNEGSKA (reference sequence). The CDR3 loop reads CSANENEKLFF. The CDR3 DNA reads TGCAGTGCTAATGAGAATGAAAAACTGTTTTTT.

Notes on this clone: Sequence at one end of the junction differs from germline and may be a read error. The sample has other DNA sequences that encode this CDR3 too. The genes are TRBV4-1 and TRBJ2-3, with 9 bases fitting TRBD2. The CDR3 covers 16 residues. CDR1 is MGHRA and CDR2 is YSYEKL in the germline V gene. The CDR3 here is CASSPLLLAGTDTQYF. The CDR3 DNA sequence: TGCGCCAGCAGCCCTCTTTTACTAGCGGGCACAGATACACAGTATTTT.

This clone is a singleton in its sample. V gene TRBV18 combines with J gene TRBJ1-2; 10 bases fit TRBD1. CDR3 length: 16 amino acids. The V and J ends lost 3 bases and 8 bases, in that order; junction bases with no gene match: 12. CDR1 is KGHSH and CDR2 is LQKENI in the germline V gene. The CDR3 DNA follows: TGTGCCAGCTCACCCGACAGGGGGCTATCAGGCGGAGGCTACACCTTC. Translation: CASSPDRGLSGGGYTF.

The V and J genes are TRBV30 and TRBJ1-1; D call uncertain. The CDR3 covers 14 residues. CDR1 GTSNPN and CDR2 SVGIG come from the germline V gene (reference sequence). Deletions cut 0 bases from V and 2 bases from J, with 10 bases between. Here the CDR3 reads CAWSVGSGNTEAFF. The CDR3, as DNA: TGTGCCTGGAGTGTGGGCAGCGGCAACACTGAAGCTTTCTTT.

The chain is built from TRBV27 and TRBJ2-1; D possibly corresponds to TRBD1 (6 bases). Germline V CDR1 and CDR2: MNHEY, SMNVEV (reference sequence). Trimming took 5 bases from V and 0 from J, leaving 8 bases between them. The CDR3 runs to 14 residues. CDR3 nucleotides: TGTGCCAGCAGTGCGGACAGCTCCTACAATGAGCAGTTCTTC. It encodes CASSADSSYNEQFF.

The rearrangement links TRBV7-3 to TRBJ1-2; D perhaps matches TRBD1 (5 bases). Germline V gives CDR1 SGHTA, CDR2 FQGTGA. V lost 5 bases to trimming and J lost 6 bases, with 28 bases between them. CDR3 size: 18 residues. CDR3: CASSMLILDSRLPNGYTF. The CDR3 DNA sequence: TGTGCCAGCAGCATGTTAATCCTCGACAGTAGATTGCCCAATGGCTACACCTTC.

This sequence joins TRBV5-1 and TRBJ2-5, with D possibly TRBD2 on 5 matching bases. V was pared by 7 bases and J by 5 bases, with 6 bases between. The germline gives CDR1 SGHRS, CDR2 YFSETQ. The CDR3 contains 10 residues. The CDR3 loop is CASSGETQYF. CDR3 DNA: TGCGCCAGCTCGGGGGAGACCCAGTACTTC.

This clone was detected only once. This rearrangement joins TRBV19 to TRBJ1-4, with 9 bases identical to TRBD1. This CDR3 has 15 residues. Germline V gene data show CDR1 as LNHDA and CDR2 as SQIVND (reference sequence). The junction had 6 bases not matched to a gene; V was cut back by 5 bases and J by 5 bases. This CDR3 is CASSLSGTGNEKLFF. Written as DNA, the CDR3 is TGTGCCAGTAGTCTCTCCGGGACAGGGAATGAAAAACTGTTTTTT.